This entry lists 4 T cell receptor beta chains sequenced from one sample in a study of T cell repertoires in cytomegalovirus infection. TCRdb redid the calling of the reads with MiXCR, one entry per CDR3 protein. The table shows 250,000 to 400,000 distinct CDR3 sequences, with roughly 25% occurring only once. These receptors have no known antigen. The sample consisted of cultured PBMCs, taken from culture after CMV antigen stimulation. Every receptor here comes from a human donor in good health (CMV status not recorded). Some clones in this sample may be carry-over from other donors' samples.

The V call is TRBV10-3, the J call TRBJ2-7; D gene uncertain. Germline CDR1 is ENHRY and CDR2 is SYGVKD. The CDR3 runs to 13 residues. Trimming cost V 0 bases and J 4 bases, with 7 bases left between them. The CDR3 DNA reads as TGTGCCATCAGTGAGTCTGAGAAATACGAGCAGTACGTC. It encodes CAISESEKYEQYV.

This clonotype came up a few times. The chain carries TRBV19 and TRBJ2-1; 13 bases line up with TRBD2. V shed 1 base, J shed 10 bases, and the junction held 4 bases outside the gene matches. Germline V gene lookup returns CDR1 LNHDA and CDR2 SQIVND (reference sequence). This CDR3 spans 15 amino acids. The CDR3 bases are TGTGCCAGTAGTATAGGACTAGCGGGAGGAGGGGAGCAGTTCTTC. It yields the protein CASSIGLAGGGEQFF.

This clonotype was observed a few times. The gene calls are TRBV5-5 and TRBJ1-5, with TRBD1 matching 7 bases. Germline CDR1 reads SGHKS; CDR2 reads YYEKEE (reference sequence). The CDR3 totals 15 residues. V shed 1 base, J shed 7 bases, and the junction held 8 bases outside the gene matches. The CDR3 DNA is TGTGCCAGCAGCTTGAATCAAGGGGGCGGGCAGCCCCAGCATTTT. It is translated as CASSLNQGGGQPQHF.

This clonotype was seen many times. The rearrangement uses TRBV7-2 and TRBJ2-7, with a tentative D call TRBD2 (5 bases). Germline V gene data show CDR1 as SGHTA and CDR2 as FQGNSA. The CDR3 spans 15 residues. The V and J ends lost 1 base and 0 bases respectively, with 10 bases between them. The CDR3 region has the DNA TGTGCCAGCAGCTTAGATCGGGGATCCTCCTACGAGCAGTACGTC. This encodes CASSLDRGSSYEQYV.